This TCR beta chain was identified during a study of T cells in Graves' hyperthyroidism and ophthalmopathy. Study results and caveats: Ophthalmopathy was model-predicted a median approximately 6.4 months pre-onset.

V dropped 5 bases and J dropped 4; count of bases not matched to a gene: 8. The CDR3 length is 16 residues. CDR1 DFQATT and CDR2 SNEGSKA come from the germline V gene (reference sequence). This clonotype was seen at least ten times. What it recognizes is unknown. Amplified regions were TCR beta CDR3 sequences from RNA transcripts. Primed by the HTBI set, a first-round RT-PCR was run on the TCR CDR3. TCRdb reprocessed the multiplex PCR reads via MiXCR and lists one record per CDR3 protein. This table holds about 500,000 distinct CDR3 sequences, 16% found once. The TCR originated in a woman aged 18-29 years with Graves' hyperthyroidism. The J gene is TRBJ2-7, the V gene TRBV20-1, with 16 bases fitting TRBD2. The sample taken for sequencing was blood. Here the CDR3 reads CSAQGLAGGLEYEQYF. CDR3 nucleotide sequence: TGCAGTGCTCAGGGACTAGCGGGAGGGTTGGAGTACGAGCAGTACTTC.